In this sample, the clone carrying this TCR beta chain turned up a few times. Its antigen is currently unknown. A universal primer site and UMIs were added as TCR cDNA was made by 5'RACE template switching. TCRdb redid the calling of the 5' RACE reads with MiXCR, one entry per CDR3 protein. The sample records some 400,000 distinct CDR3 sequences, roughly 6.1% being singletons. This CDR3 spans 18 amino acids. Germline CDR1 reads SGHAT; CDR2 reads FQNNGV. V was pared by 1 base and J by 7 bases, with 23 bases between. The data stem from a study of T cells after yellow fever vaccination. Study observations and caveats: Though weaker, the secondary response peaked faster, on day 5 versus 15.

This TCR derives from a man aged 30 to 39 who received the YFV17D yellow fever vaccine. The specimen was PBMCs, collected 5 days after the yellow fever booster vaccination. The V and J genes are TRBV11-2 and TRBJ2-1; D uncertain. The CDR3 DNA reads TGTGCCAGCAGCTTAGGACGGCCCGGCGGACCCTCACGGAATGAGCAGTTCTTC. It codes for CASSLGRPGGPSRNEQFF.